The 28 T cell receptor beta chains below all came from one sample that was sequenced in a study of beta chain features in type 1 diabetes. Reverse transcribing all isolated RNA meant expressed TCRB transcripts were sequenced. This table comes from immunoSEQ multiplex PCR, and its TCRdb copy is limited to in-frame clones, with some not included. Of tens of thousands of clones in the sample, roughly two thirds were seen once. Sequences were obtained from Tregs from blood. These receptors originate from a woman in her 40s in good health.

The CDR3 sequence is CASSLGLAGTAYQETQYF. The CDR3 region has the DNA TGTGCCAGCAGCTTGGGACTAGCGGGGACCGCGTACCAAGAGACCCAGTACTTC. This chain uses TRBV5-4 with TRBJ2-5, with 11 nucleotides matching TRBD2. This CDR3 contains 18 residues. V shed 0 bases, J shed 0 bases, and the junction held 7 bases outside the gene matches. Germline V gene lookup returns CDR1 SGHNT and CDR2 YYREEE (reference sequence).

The chain carries TRBV7-9 and TRBJ2-1; TRBD2 matches 9 bases. Looked up from germline, CDR1 is SEHNR and CDR2 is FQNEAQ (reference sequence). The CDR3 contains 15 residues. Trimming at V came to 3 bases and at J to 4 bases, leaving 4 bases not matched to a gene. CDR3 protein: CASSLVLAGYNEQFF. In DNA form, the CDR3 reads TGTGCCAGCAGCTTGGTTCTAGCGGGGTACAATGAGCAGTTCTTC.

The chain couples TRBV6-6 to TRBJ1-6, with a tentative D call TRBD1 (5 bases). The V end was cut by 2 bases, the J end by 10 bases, with 18 bases between. Looked up from germline, CDR1 is MNHNY and CDR2 is SVGAGI (reference sequence). The CDR3 runs 16 residues. The CDR3 bases are TGTGCCAGCAGTTACCCGAGGCCAGGGATAGAGTCACCCCTCCACTTT. This gives the protein CASSYPRPGIESPLHF.

This clone was detected a few times. The rearrangement links TRBV18 to TRBJ2-2; 8 nucleotides agree with TRBD1. The CDR3 length is 17 residues. From germline, CDR1 is KGHSH and CDR2 LQKENI. Trimming at V came to 5 bases and at J to 1 base, leaving 9 bases not matched to a gene. In DNA form, the CDR3 reads TGTGCCAGCTCATCGGTAGGGACAGGACAGAACACCGGGGAGCTGTTTTTT. Residues: CASSSVGTGQNTGELFF.

The chain recombines TRBV19 with TRBJ2-2; the match to TRBD1 covers 8 bases. The germline CDR1 and CDR2 sequences are LNHDA and SQIVND (reference sequence). The junction had 13 bases not matched to a gene; V was cut back by 6 bases and J by 4 bases. The CDR3 is made up of 17 amino acids. DNA for the CDR3: TGTGCCAGTAGGTTTCTTTCGGGGACAGGATTCACCGGGGAGCTGTTTTTT. Amino acids: CASRFLSGTGFTGELFF.

The rearrangement joins TRBV10-3 to TRBJ1-4; 9 bases are shared with TRBD1. Trimming removed 5 bases from V and 3 bases from J; junction bases left unmatched: 4. This CDR3 has 15 residues. Per the germline V gene, CDR1 is ENHRY and CDR2 is SYGVKD. CDR3 sequence: CAISNNRGPNEKLFF. The CDR3 nucleotides are TGTGCCATCAGTAACAACAGGGGGCCTAATGAAAAACTGTTTTTT.

The chain joins TRBV5-1 to TRBJ1-1, with D possibly matching TRBD1 (6 bases). Germline V gene sequence: CDR1 SGHRS, CDR2 YFSETQ. The CDR3 sequence is 15 residues long. The germline V and J ends were trimmed by 0 bases and 3 bases, with 12 bases remaining between them. The CDR3 loop is CASSLDRVGYTEAFF. In DNA form, the CDR3 reads TGCGCCAGCAGCTTGGACAGGGTGGGGTACACTGAAGCTTTCTTT.

The rearrangement uses TRBV19 and TRBJ2-5, with D perhaps matching TRBD1 (5 bases). This CDR3 spans 15 amino acids. The V and J ends lost 1 base and 4 bases respectively, with 13 bases between them. Looked up from germline, CDR1 is LNHDA and CDR2 is SQIVND (reference sequence). CDR3 in amino acids: CASSIGSGYSETQYF. The CDR3 region has the DNA TGTGCCAGTAGTATAGGGTCAGGGTATTCAGAGACCCAGTACTTC.

The V call is TRBV7-2, the J call TRBJ1-3, with D hard to call. V was clipped by 4 bases and J by 1 base, with 11 bases between them. The CDR3 covers 15 residues. Germline V gene data show CDR1 as SGHTA and CDR2 as FQGNSA. CDR3 coding DNA: TGTGCCAGCAGCTCGGTCGCGGCTTCTGGAAACACCATATATTTT. Translation: CASSSVAASGNTIYF.

The V and J genes are TRBV5-1 and TRBJ2-7; D not certain. V was pared by 2 bases and J by 2 bases, with 11 bases between. There are 14 residues in the CDR3. Germline CDR1 SGHRS, CDR2 YFSETQ. As DNA, the CDR3 is TGCGCCAGCAGCTTTAGTCGAACGACCTACGAGCAGTACTTC. This translates into CASSFSRTTYEQYF.

This clone was detected once. This chain uses TRBV5-1 with TRBJ2-1; D possibly corresponds to TRBD1 (6 bases). Trimming shortened V by 4 bases and J by 3 bases, and 14 bases separated the two germline ends. Germline V gives CDR1 SGHRS, CDR2 YFSETQ. The CDR3 consists of 15 residues. The CDR3 DNA reads as TGCGCCAGCAGCGTCGGGACAACCTACTACAATGAGCAGTTCTTC. Protein product: CASSVGTTYYNEQFF.

This chain connects TRBV7-2 to TRBJ2-5, with 10 bases fitting TRBD2. Per germline, CDR1 SGHTA and CDR2 FQGNSA. The CDR3 covers 13 residues. With V trimmed by 5 bases and J by 5 bases, 2 bases remained unmatched. The CDR3 DNA is TGTGCCAGCAGCGTGGGACTAGCGGAGACCCAGTACTTC. Its translation is CASSVGLAETQYF.

In its sample, this clone was seen a few times. V gene TRBV19 combines with J gene TRBJ2-1; maybe TRBD2 (7 bases). The CDR3 runs to 15 residues. V was pared by 4 bases and J by 6 bases, with 16 bases between. Germline V gene sequence: CDR1 LNHDA, CDR2 SQIVND (reference sequence). This CDR3 reads CASSKQGGARNEQFF. Here the CDR3 DNA reads TGTGCCAGTAGTAAACAAGGGGGGGCTCGCAATGAGCAGTTCTTC.

This clone was recorded a few times. V and J are TRBV18 and TRBJ1-1; D might be TRBD1 (5 bases). The V gene lost 4 bases and the J gene lost 2 bases, with 14 bases spanning the gap. The CDR3 is made up of 15 amino acids. Germline CDR1 reads KGHSH; CDR2 reads LQKENI. The CDR3 loop is CASSLGGALNTEAFF. CDR3 DNA: TGTGCCAGCTCACTGGGGGGAGCGCTAAACACTGAAGCTTTCTTT.

This clone is categorized as medium-sized. The chain has TRBV2 and TRBJ1-2; D is possibly TRBD1 (5 bases). V lost 5 bases and J 8 bases, leaving 12 bases between the germline ends. Germline assignment: CDR1 SNHLY and CDR2 FYNNEI. The CDR3 has 12 residues. Here the CDR3 reads CASSTGEWGYTF. The CDR3 nucleotides read TGTGCCAGCAGTACGGGGGAGTGGGGCTACACCTTC.

The V call is TRBV6-5, the J call TRBJ1-4, with D possibly being TRBD1 (5 bases). CDR3 length: 13 residues. Germline CDR1 and CDR2: MNHEY and SVGAGI. Trimming cost V 8 bases and J 7 bases, with 14 bases left between them. CDR3 protein: CASGQGVGEKLFF. The CDR3 nucleotides read TGTGCCAGCGGTCAAGGGGTGGGTGAAAAACTGTTTTTT.

The genes are TRBV11-2 and TRBJ1-6; no clear D gene. Trimming removed 0 bases at V and 10 bases at J, with 10 bases between. Per the germline V gene, CDR1 is SGHAT and CDR2 is FQNNGV. This CDR3 is 14 amino acids long. CDR3 region: CASSLDGLGSPLHF. The CDR3 DNA sequence: TGTGCCAGCAGCTTAGACGGCCTCGGGTCACCCCTCCACTTT.

The chain uses TRBV7-9 and TRBJ1-2; 7 bases align to TRBD1. CDR1 is SEHNR, CDR2 FQNEAQ, per germline (reference sequence). This CDR3 spans 15 amino acids. With V trimmed by 2 bases and J by 7 bases, 10 bases remained unmatched. CDR3 amino acids: CASSLRSQGLGGYTF. Written as DNA, the CDR3 is TGTGCCAGCAGCTTACGATCACAGGGGTTGGGTGGCTACACCTTC.

J is TRBJ2-3 and V is TRBV5-4; D perhaps matches TRBD2 (5 bases). In germline, CDR1 is SGHNT, CDR2 YYREEE (reference sequence). This CDR3 spans 18 amino acids. The ends were cut back, 1 base at V and 4 bases at J, with 22 bases in the middle. This CDR3 is CASSLNKVGSGGADTQYF. The CDR3 DNA follows: TGTGCCAGCAGCTTGAACAAGGTGGGAAGCGGAGGTGCAGATACGCAGTATTTT.

V is TRBV7-6 and J is TRBJ2-5; 11 positions match TRBD2. V lost 0 bases and J lost 2; bases outside the gene matches: 5. Germline CDR1 and CDR2: SGHVS and FNYEAQ. The CDR3 runs to 17 residues. The DNA for the CDR3 is TGTGCCAGCAGCTTAGCGCCTCTAGCGGGGGGACAAGAGACCCAGTACTTC. It translates to CASSLAPLAGGQETQYF.

V gene TRBV19 combines with J gene TRBJ2-1, with 8 bases lining up with TRBD2. The CDR3 covers 13 residues. J lost 9 bases, V lost 2 bases, and 3 bases had no gene match. Looked up from germline, CDR1 is LNHDA and CDR2 is SQIVND (reference sequence). The CDR3 protein is CASSIILAVEQFF. DNA of the CDR3: TGTGCCAGTAGTATAATACTAGCGGTTGAGCAGTTCTTC.

The chain joins TRBV4-3 to TRBJ2-2; no clear D gene. The CDR3 totals 14 residues. Deletions cut 4 bases from V and 1 base from J, with 7 bases between. CDR1 LGHNA and CDR2 YSLEER come from the germline V gene. As DNA, the CDR3 is TGCGCCAGCAGCCCTCTATTGAACACCGGGGAGCTGTTTTTT. This sequence encodes CASSPLLNTGELFF.

V is TRBV9 and J is TRBJ2-1, with 8 bases matching TRBD2. Per germline, CDR1 SGDLS and CDR2 YYNGEE. The junction had 11 bases not matched to a gene; V was cut back by 0 bases and J by 3 bases. CDR3 length equals 18 residues. The CDR3 DNA reads TGTGCCAGCAGCGTAGTAAGTTGGTCGGGGGGGCTCTACAATGAGCAGTTCTTC. It specifies CASSVVSWSGGLYNEQFF.

The rearrangement joins TRBV5-1 to TRBJ1-5, with TRBD1 identical over 8 bases. This CDR3 region has 15 residues. Unmatched junction bases numbered 7, after V lost 4 bases and J lost 4 bases. The germline V gene has CDR1 SGHRS and CDR2 YFSETQ. CDR3 protein: CASSPTGGYNQPQHF. The CDR3 DNA reads TGCGCCAGCAGCCCTACAGGGGGGTATAATCAGCCCCAGCATTTT.

In this sample, this clone turned up a few times. The chain joins TRBV9 to TRBJ1-1; unclear D gene. This CDR3 has 14 residues. With 1 base removed from V and 0 bases from J, the gap between germline ends came to 7 bases. Germline V gene lookup returns CDR1 SGDLS and CDR2 YYNGEE. The CDR3 here is CASSVSFLNTEAFF. Written as DNA, the CDR3 is TGTGCCAGCAGCGTATCCTTCCTGAACACTGAAGCTTTCTTT.

V usage is TRBV4-3 and J usage is TRBJ2-7; 7 nucleotides align to TRBD1. V lost 1 base, J lost 6 bases, and 6 bases stayed unmatched. Germline V gives CDR1 LGHNA, CDR2 YSLEER. The CDR3 runs 14 residues. CDR3 loop: CASSQVRGPVEQYF. The CDR3, as DNA: TGCGCCAGCAGCCAAGTAAGGGGGCCGGTCGAGCAGTACTTC.

In this sample, this clone turned up a few times. The J gene is TRBJ1-2, the V gene TRBV7-8, with D tentatively TRBD1 (6 bases). V shed 4 bases and J shed 2 bases, with 14 bases lying between them. This CDR3 is built from 15 residues. The germline CDR1 and CDR2 sequences are SGHVS and FQNEAQ. The CDR3 spells CASSWGRGRNYGYTF. CDR3 nucleotide sequence: TGTGCCAGCAGCTGGGGCAGGGGCCGAAACTATGGCTACACCTTC.

This sequence joins TRBV6-5 and TRBJ1-2; D gene unclear. CDR3 size: 13 residues. CDR1 and CDR2 (germline): MNHEY, SVGAGI. V was cut by 2 bases and J by 8 bases, with 12 bases left in between. In DNA form, the CDR3 reads TGTGCCAGCAGTTACCGGCAGGCCCAAGGCTACACCTTC. It yields the protein CASSYRQAQGYTF.